This T cell receptor (beta chain) comes out of a study of human T cells and chemical hapten exposure. The time point is: patch test 1, 2 weeks after DPC sensitization. Treatment noted: therapeutic diphenylcyclopropenone sensitization with weekly scalp DPC. Prior to each patch test being applied, blood was drawn. Trimming at V came to 3 bases and at J to 5 bases, leaving 4 bases not matched to a gene. Germline V gene sequence: CDR1 KGHSH, CDR2 LQKENI. The CDR3 has 13 amino acids. Using its own MiXCR run on the RACE reads, TCRdb lists one record per CDR3 protein. This table holds 85,000 to 100,000 distinct CDR3 sequences, roughly 12% found once. This clonotype was detected a few times.

The material was whole blood, obtained in connection with sensitization to the hapten diphenylcyclopropenone (DPC). The V and J genes are TRBV18 and TRBJ2-7; 7 bases fit TRBD1. This sequence was found in a woman aged 40 to 50 with alopecia areata. Some clones in this sample may be carry-over from other donors' samples. CDR3 loop: CASSPSGTDEQYF. The DNA for the CDR3 is TGTGCCAGCTCACCCTCGGGGACAGACGAGCAGTACTTC.